This TCR beta chain was found in a study of breast tumors, draining lymph nodes, adjacent tissues. General study points: Luminal-like breast cancer showed significantly higher tumor–nontumor repertoire similarity than basal-like.

A single record per CDR3 protein comes from TCRdb applying MiXCR to the multiplex PCR reads. This table holds some 15,000 distinct CDR3 sequences, roughly 72% found once. This clonotype is termed medium-sized (0.01 to 0.1%). Its antigen is unknown. The CDR3 covers 16 residues. Germline values: CDR1 SGHDT, CDR2 YYEEEE. With 0 bases removed from V and 7 bases from J, the gap between germline ends came to 19 bases. The sequence was obtained from a female donor with breast cancer. Some clones in this sample may be carry-over from other donors' samples. The sequencing input was tumor-adjacent breast tissue. The chain links TRBV5-6 to TRBJ1-2; no definite D call. CDR3 sequence: CASSLGALGFDAGYTF. CDR3 coding DNA: TGTGCCAGCAGCTTGGGGGCTTTAGGTTTTGATGCTGGCTACACCTTC.